This T cell receptor (beta chain) stems from a study of pediatric ulcerative colitis. Germline values: CDR1 SGHDT, CDR2 YYEEEE. The V end lost 1 base, the J end lost 5 bases, and 9 bases lay between the germline ends. The CDR3 length is 13 residues. With regard to this clone: Its antigen is currently unknown.

The table came from immunoSEQ multiplex PCR; TCRdb's copy has only in-frame clones and leaves some out. The sample has under 50,000 clones; 60% to 85% are singletons. During colonoscopy, one to two rectal pinch biopsies were collected. Overall study findings and caveats: A couple of patients' blood samples yielded substantially fewer templates.

The sample taken for sequencing was gut tissue. The TCR sequence derives from a girl between 5 and 17 years old with moderate ulcerative colitis. This chain uses TRBV5-6 with TRBJ2-5; D not certain. CDR3 DNA: TGTGCCAGCAGCTTGAAGGTACTCGAGACCCAGTACTTC. Its translation is CASSLKVLETQYF.